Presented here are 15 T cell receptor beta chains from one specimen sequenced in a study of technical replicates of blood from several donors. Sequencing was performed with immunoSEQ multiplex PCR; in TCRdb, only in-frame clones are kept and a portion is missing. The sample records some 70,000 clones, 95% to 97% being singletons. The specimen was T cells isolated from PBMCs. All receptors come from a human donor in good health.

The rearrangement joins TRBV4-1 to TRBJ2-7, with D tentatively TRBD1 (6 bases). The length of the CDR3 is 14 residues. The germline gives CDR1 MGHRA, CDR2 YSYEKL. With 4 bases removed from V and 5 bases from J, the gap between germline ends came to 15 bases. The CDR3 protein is CASSLRQASHEQYF. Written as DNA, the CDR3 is TGCGCCAGCAGCCTTCGACAGGCATCCCACGAGCAGTACTTC.

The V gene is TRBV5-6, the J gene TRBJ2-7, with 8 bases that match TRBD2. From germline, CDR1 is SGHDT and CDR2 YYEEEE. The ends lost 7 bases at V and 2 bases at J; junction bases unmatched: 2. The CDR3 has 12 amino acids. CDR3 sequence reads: CASHGRAYEQYF. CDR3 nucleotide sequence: TGTGCCAGCCACGGGAGGGCCTACGAGCAGTACTTC.

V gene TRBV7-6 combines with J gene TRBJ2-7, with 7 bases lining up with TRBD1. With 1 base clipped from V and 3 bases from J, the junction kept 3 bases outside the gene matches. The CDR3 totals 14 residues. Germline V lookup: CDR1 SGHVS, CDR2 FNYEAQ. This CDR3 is CASSLGDSIYEQYF. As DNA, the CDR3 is TGTGCCAGCAGCTTAGGGGACAGCATCTACGAGCAGTACTTC.

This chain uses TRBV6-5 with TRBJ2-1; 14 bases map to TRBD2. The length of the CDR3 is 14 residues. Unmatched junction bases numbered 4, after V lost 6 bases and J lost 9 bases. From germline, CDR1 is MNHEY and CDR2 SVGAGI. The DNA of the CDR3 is TGTGCCAGCAGCTACGGACTAGCGGGAGGTGAGCAGTTCTTC. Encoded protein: CASSYGLAGGEQFF.

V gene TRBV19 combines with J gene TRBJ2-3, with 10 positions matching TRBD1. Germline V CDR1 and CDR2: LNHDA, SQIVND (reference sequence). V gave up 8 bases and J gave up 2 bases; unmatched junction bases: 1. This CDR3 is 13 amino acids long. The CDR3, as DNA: TGTGCCAGTGGGACAGGGGTCACAGATACGCAGTATTTT. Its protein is CASGTGVTDTQYF.

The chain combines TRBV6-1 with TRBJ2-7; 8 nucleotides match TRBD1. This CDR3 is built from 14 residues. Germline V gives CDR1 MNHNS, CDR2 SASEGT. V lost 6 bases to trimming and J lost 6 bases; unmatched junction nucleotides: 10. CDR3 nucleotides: TGTGCCAGCAGCCCCCGGACAGGGATCGGCGAGCAGTACTTC. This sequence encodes CASSPRTGIGEQYF.

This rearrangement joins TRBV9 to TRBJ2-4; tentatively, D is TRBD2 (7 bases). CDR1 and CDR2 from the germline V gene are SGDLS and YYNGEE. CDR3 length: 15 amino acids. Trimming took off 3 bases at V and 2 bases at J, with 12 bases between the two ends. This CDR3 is CASSEGGGPKNIQYF. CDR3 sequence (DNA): TGTGCCAGCAGCGAGGGGGGGGGACCCAAAAACATTCAGTACTTC.

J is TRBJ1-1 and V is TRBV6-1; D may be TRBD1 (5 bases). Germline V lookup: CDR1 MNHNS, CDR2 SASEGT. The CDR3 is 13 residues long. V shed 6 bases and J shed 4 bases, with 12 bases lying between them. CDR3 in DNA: TGTGCCAGCAGCCCCTCCGGGGGCACTGAAGCTTTCTTT. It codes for CASSPSGGTEAFF.

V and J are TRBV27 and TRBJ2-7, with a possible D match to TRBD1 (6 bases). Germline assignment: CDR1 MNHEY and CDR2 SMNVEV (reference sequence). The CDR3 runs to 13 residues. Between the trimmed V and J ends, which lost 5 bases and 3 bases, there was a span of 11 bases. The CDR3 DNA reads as TGTGCCAGCAGTATGGGACATAACTACGAGCAGTACTTC. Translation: CASSMGHNYEQYF.

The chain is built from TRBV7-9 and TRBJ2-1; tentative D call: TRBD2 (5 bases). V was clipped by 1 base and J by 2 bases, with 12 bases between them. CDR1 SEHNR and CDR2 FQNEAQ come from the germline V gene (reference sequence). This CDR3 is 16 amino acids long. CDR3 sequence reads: CASSLDAPAAYNEQFF. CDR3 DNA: TGTGCCAGCAGCTTAGATGCTCCAGCGGCCTACAATGAGCAGTTCTTC.

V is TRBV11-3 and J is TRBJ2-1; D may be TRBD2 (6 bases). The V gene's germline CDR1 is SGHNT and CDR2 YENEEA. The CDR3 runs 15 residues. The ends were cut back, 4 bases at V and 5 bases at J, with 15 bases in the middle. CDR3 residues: CASSSRRVADNEQFF. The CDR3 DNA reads TGTGCCAGCAGCTCTAGAAGGGTAGCGGACAATGAGCAGTTCTTC.

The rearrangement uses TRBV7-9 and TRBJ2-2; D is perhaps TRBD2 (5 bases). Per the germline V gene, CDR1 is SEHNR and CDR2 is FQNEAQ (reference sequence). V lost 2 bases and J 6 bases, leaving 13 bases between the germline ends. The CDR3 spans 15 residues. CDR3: CASSLSLASPGELFF. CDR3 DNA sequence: TGTGCCAGCAGCTTAAGCTTGGCTAGCCCCGGGGAGCTGTTTTTT.

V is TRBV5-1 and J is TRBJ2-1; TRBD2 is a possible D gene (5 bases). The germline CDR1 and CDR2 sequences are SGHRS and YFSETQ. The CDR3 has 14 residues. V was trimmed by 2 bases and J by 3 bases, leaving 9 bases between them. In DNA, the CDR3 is TGCGCCAGCAGCTTAGAGGGATTCTACAATGAGCAGTTCTTC. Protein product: CASSLEGFYNEQFF.

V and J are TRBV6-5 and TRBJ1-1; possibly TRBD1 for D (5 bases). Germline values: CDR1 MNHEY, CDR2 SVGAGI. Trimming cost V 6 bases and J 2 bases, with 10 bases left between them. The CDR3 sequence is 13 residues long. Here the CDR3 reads CASSRGLNTEAFF. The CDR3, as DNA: TGTGCCAGCAGCCGGGGACTTAACACTGAAGCTTTCTTT.

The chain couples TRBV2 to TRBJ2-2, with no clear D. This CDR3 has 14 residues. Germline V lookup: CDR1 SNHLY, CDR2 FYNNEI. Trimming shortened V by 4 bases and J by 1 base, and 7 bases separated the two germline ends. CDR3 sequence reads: CASSVSRNTGELFF. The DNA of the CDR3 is TGTGCCAGCAGTGTAAGCCGGAACACCGGGGAGCTGTTTTTT.